The 22 T cell receptor beta chains in this list originate from one sample, sequenced in a study of cytomegalovirus exposure and HLA in healthy donors. Primers: 60 Vbeta forward and 13 Jbeta reverse. Here immunoSEQ multiplex PCR was the method, and the copy in TCRdb shows in-frame clones only, minus some. The profile shows 210,000 or so clones, roughly 76% of them singletons. The material sequenced was PBMCs. The receptors derive from a woman between 25 and 40 years old in good health and CMV-seropositive.

The genes are TRBV30 and TRBJ1-2, with D perhaps matching TRBD1 (5 bases). Deletions cut 4 bases from V and 7 bases from J, with 16 bases between. Germline values: CDR1 GTSNPN, CDR2 SVGIG (reference sequence). The CDR3 is made up of 13 amino acids. CDR3 protein: CAWTIGEGFGYTF. DNA of the CDR3: TGTGCCTGGACAATAGGGGAAGGATTTGGCTACACCTTC.

The V gene is TRBV7-2, the J gene TRBJ2-3, with 8 positions matching TRBD2. J gave up 5 bases and V 5 bases, and 18 bases lay outside the gene matches. The germline V gene has CDR1 SGHTA and CDR2 FQGNSA. The CDR3 loop spans 18 amino acids. This chain's CDR3 is CASSPHSRGTRYRDTQYF. CDR3 coding DNA: TGTGCCAGCAGCCCACATTCGAGGGGGACTAGGTACAGAGATACGCAGTATTTT.

V usage is TRBV7-7 and J usage is TRBJ2-5, with D perhaps TRBD1 (6 bases). CDR3 length equals 12 residues. Trimming cost V 5 bases and J 4 bases, with 8 bases left between them. The germline V gene has CDR1 SSHAT and CDR2 FNYEAQ (reference sequence). This CDR3 is CASSRDTETQYF. DNA of the CDR3: TGTGCCAGCAGCCGGGACACAGAGACCCAGTACTTC.

This chain uses TRBV19 with TRBJ2-6, with 10 bases lining up with TRBD1. J lost 4 bases, V lost 3 bases, and 3 bases had no gene match. Germline CDR1 LNHDA, CDR2 SQIVND (reference sequence). The CDR3 length is 16 residues. The CDR3 protein is CASSIRQGAGANVLTF. The CDR3 region has the DNA TGTGCCAGTAGTATTCGACAGGGGGCCGGGGCCAACGTCCTGACTTTC.

The chain has TRBV30 and TRBJ2-5; 8 nucleotides line up with TRBD1. V shed 5 bases, J shed 2 bases, and the junction held 10 bases outside the gene matches. This CDR3 has 15 amino acids. The V gene's germline CDR1 is GTSNPN and CDR2 SVGIG (reference sequence). CDR3 amino acids: CAWSRTGQLQETQYF. The CDR3 nucleotides are TGTGCCTGGTCTAGGACAGGGCAATTACAAGAGACCCAGTACTTC.

The V and J genes are TRBV7-2 and TRBJ1-2; TRBD1 aligns across 7 bases. J gave up 8 bases and V 3 bases, and 9 bases lay outside the gene matches. Germline CDR1 is SGHTA and CDR2 is FQGNSA. The CDR3 spans 14 residues. For the CDR3, the DNA is TGTGCCAGCAGCTTGAGCCTGAGACAGGGAGGCTACACCTTC. The encoded protein is CASSLSLRQGGYTF.

The V call is TRBV5-1, the J call TRBJ2-5; D possibly corresponds to TRBD2 (5 bases). The germline gives CDR1 SGHRS, CDR2 YFSETQ. The CDR3 contains 12 residues. V lost 4 bases and J lost 5, with 9 bases in between. The CDR3: CASSPEVETQYF. The DNA for the CDR3 is TGCGCCAGCAGCCCGGAGGTCGAGACCCAGTACTTC.

The chain couples TRBV4-3 to TRBJ2-3, with D maybe TRBD1 (5 bases). The germline CDR1 and CDR2 sequences are LGHNA and YSLEER. This CDR3 contains 15 residues. V lost 0 bases and J 4 bases, leaving 11 bases between the germline ends. The CDR3 nucleotides read TGCGCCAGCAGCCAAGATTGGGGCGTAGCAGATACGCAGTATTTT. This sequence encodes CASSQDWGVADTQYF.

Only one count was recorded for this clone. The chain has TRBV19 and TRBJ2-1; D might be TRBD1 (6 bases). This CDR3 has 18 residues. Trimming shortened V by 4 bases and J by 0 bases, and 19 bases separated the two germline ends. Germline V CDR1 and CDR2: LNHDA, SQIVND (reference sequence). The CDR3 reads CASSTSPGQTSSYNEQFF. In nucleotides, the CDR3 is TGTGCCAGTAGTACGTCCCCGGGACAAACGAGCTCCTACAATGAGCAGTTCTTC.

This chain connects TRBV28 to TRBJ2-7, with 7 bases lining up with TRBD1. The germline V gene has CDR1 MDHEN and CDR2 SYDVKM. The CDR3 loop spans 12 amino acids. After removal of 4 bases from V and 7 bases from J, the junction contained 4 bases not matched to a gene. The CDR3 nucleotides read TGTGCCAGCAGTTACAGGGGTTGGGAGCAGTACTTC. This sequence encodes CASSYRGWEQYF.

The gene calls are TRBV19 and TRBJ1-2, with D possibly matching TRBD1 (6 bases). Germline loops: CDR1 LNHDA, CDR2 SQIVND (reference sequence). V lost 5 bases and J 4 bases, leaving 11 bases between the germline ends. The CDR3 runs 13 residues. The CDR3 reads CASSPRGPYGYTF. The CDR3 nucleotides read TGTGCCAGTAGTCCCAGGGGACCCTATGGCTACACCTTC.

This sequence joins TRBV25-1 and TRBJ2-1; 8 positions agree with TRBD1. This CDR3 is built from 15 residues. J lost 6 bases, V lost 4 bases, and 8 bases had no gene match. The germline CDR1 and CDR2 sequences are MGHDK and SYGVNS. In DNA form, the CDR3 reads TGTGCCAGCAGTGGGACAGGGAGCCCAAGCAATGAGCAGTTCTTC. Translation gives CASSGTGSPSNEQFF.

The chain is built from TRBV2 and TRBJ2-5; 11 nucleotides match TRBD2. The CDR3 runs 15 residues. J lost 5 bases, V lost 7 bases, and 9 bases had no gene match. Germline V gene data show CDR1 as SNHLY and CDR2 as FYNNEI. CDR3 sequence: CASTGSGGAGETQYF. The DNA for the CDR3 is TGTGCCAGCACGGGTAGCGGGGGGGCCGGGGAGACCCAGTACTTC.

The chain couples TRBV7-9 to TRBJ2-5; a weak D match, TRBD2 (5 bases). The V and J ends lost 5 bases and 10 bases respectively, with 11 bases between them. The CDR3 contains 11 residues. CDR1 is SEHNR, CDR2 FQNEAQ, per germline (reference sequence). CDR3 loop: CASSLNRDQYF. CDR3 bases: TGTGCCAGCAGCCTAAATCGGGACCAGTACTTC.

This clone has just one count. V usage is TRBV6-6 and J usage is TRBJ2-5, with a weak D call TRBD2 (6 bases). The CDR3 is 13 amino acids. Trimming removed 7 bases at V and 5 bases at J, with 14 bases between. Germline CDR1 is MNHNY and CDR2 is SVGAGI (reference sequence). CDR3 region: CASTLAGGETQYF. As DNA, the CDR3 is TGTGCCAGCACGCTAGCAGGAGGGGAGACCCAGTACTTC.

V gene TRBV14 combines with J gene TRBJ2-7, with D possibly being TRBD2 (6 bases). The CDR3 runs to 14 residues. The germline V and J ends were trimmed by 5 bases and 6 bases, with 17 bases remaining between them. Germline V gives CDR1 SGHDN, CDR2 FVKESK. CDR3 protein: CASSLQSWRVEQYF. The CDR3 DNA sequence: TGTGCCAGCAGCTTACAGTCTTGGAGGGTCGAGCAGTACTTC.

The V and J genes are TRBV5-1 and TRBJ1-1; 7 positions match TRBD1. The V segment lost 2 bases and the J segment 1 base; nucleotides outside the gene matches: 17. Germline values: CDR1 SGHRS, CDR2 YFSETQ. The CDR3 extends over 19 amino acids. For the CDR3, the DNA is TGCGCCAGCAGCTTTGAGGGTCCGACAGGGAAGGGGAAGAACACTGAAGCTTTCTTT. Its translation: CASSFEGPTGKGKNTEAFF. Full variable domain (rest looked up from reference TRBV5-1 and TRBJ1-1): KAGVTQTPRYLIKTRGQQVTLSCSPISGHRSVSWYQQTPGQGLQFLFEYFSETQRNKGNFPGRFSGRQFSNSRSEMNVSTLELGDSALYLCASSFEGPTGKGKNTEAFFGQGTRLTVV.

The chain carries TRBV11-2 and TRBJ1-6; TRBD1 agrees at 9 bases. From germline, CDR1 is SGHAT and CDR2 FQNNGV. There are 16 residues in the CDR3. V shed 8 bases and J 13 bases; nucleotides not matched to a gene: 18. The CDR3 spells CASPFALNRGRGPLHF. CDR3 sequence (DNA): TGTGCCAGCCCCTTTGCCCTAAACAGGGGGCGAGGTCCCCTCCACTTT. Based on the CDR3 plus reference TRBV11-2 and TRBJ1-6, the full variable domain is EAGVAQSPRYKIIEKRQSVAFWCNPISGHATLYWYQQILGQGPKLLIQFQNNGVVDDSQLPKDRFSAERLKGVDSTLKIQPAKLEDSAVYLCASPFALNRGRGPLHFGNGTRLTVT.

The rearrangement links TRBV5-1 to TRBJ2-4; 10 positions agree with TRBD2. The germline V gene encodes CDR1 SGHRS and CDR2 YFSETQ. V lost 0 bases and J lost 7; bases outside the gene matches: 16. CDR3 length: 19 residues. The CDR3 is CASSLAPWRSGRAENIQYF. As DNA, the CDR3 is TGCGCCAGCAGCTTGGCCCCCTGGAGGAGCGGGAGGGCCGAGAACATTCAGTACTTC.

The rearrangement joins TRBV5-5 to TRBJ2-1; D gene unclear. Germline V CDR1 and CDR2: SGHKS, YYEKEE (reference sequence). Trimming took 0 bases from V and 4 from J, leaving 8 bases between them. This CDR3 spans 14 amino acids. CDR3 sequence: CASSLGVTYNEQFF. DNA of the CDR3: TGTGCCAGCAGCTTGGGTGTTACTTACAATGAGCAGTTCTTC.

The chain recombines TRBV19 with TRBJ2-7; 8 bases agree with TRBD1. The CDR3 runs to 14 residues. The V and J ends lost 6 bases and 0 bases, in that order; junction bases with no gene match: 4. Germline CDR1 reads LNHDA; CDR2 reads SQIVND (reference sequence). DNA for the CDR3: TGTGCCAGTAGAGAGGGACAGGACTCCTACGAGCAGTACTTC. Translation: CASREGQDSYEQYF.

Written as DNA, the CDR3 is TGTGCCAGTAGTCAAAGGCTAGCGGGCTTCTCCTACGAGCAGTACTTC. Protein: CASSQRLAGFSYEQYF. The rearrangement links TRBV19 to TRBJ2-7, with 8 nucleotides matching TRBD2. Germline values: CDR1 LNHDA, CDR2 SQIVND (reference sequence). Trimming at V came to 5 bases and at J to 0 bases, leaving 9 bases not matched to a gene. The CDR3 has 16 residues.